This TCR beta chain comes out of a study of cytomegalovirus exposure and HLA in healthy donors. Notes on the study in general: On later analysis, the bulk of CMV-associated TCR beta chains appeared to be HLA-restricted. There were some 150 TCR beta chains listed as cytomegalovirus-associated. Confirmation was obtained in vitro that a few CMV-associated chains are specific for CMV antigens.

V was clipped by 3 bases and J by 8 bases; unmatched bases: 9. From germline, CDR1 is SGHTA and CDR2 FQGNSA. The CDR3 runs 14 residues. The PCR employed 60 Vbeta primers together with 13 Jbeta primers. The data were produced by immunoSEQ multiplex PCR, yet TCRdb's version contains in-frame clones alone and is incomplete. The sample lists 45,000 to 55,000 clones, over 60% occurring once. To note about this clone: The antigen is not known.

The sequencing sample was made of PBMCs. This rearrangement joins TRBV7-2 to TRBJ1-2; 7 bases fit TRBD1. This TCR was recovered from a man younger than 45 in good health and CMV-seropositive. The CDR3 DNA follows: TGTGCCAGCAGCTTGTGGCAGGGGGTAGAAGGCTACACCTTC. It is translated as CASSLWQGVEGYTF.